A selection of T cell receptor beta chains follows, all from one sample in a study of blood T cell repertoires in COVID-19. This table comes from immunoSEQ multiplex PCR, and its TCRdb copy is limited to in-frame clones, with some not included. The sample has roughly 6,100 clones, under 95% seen once. The sequenced sample was peripheral blood. These TCRs come from a human donor in a cohort sampled during active COVID-19. CDR3s include the opening cysteine and the closing phenylalanine or tryptophan. The D gene is left open where the match is weak. Some rows have no size entry. The others give once, few or many, or a class for an expanded clone.

clone size,D gene,J gene,V gene,CDR3 protein,CDR3 DNA
-,-,TRBJ1-2,TRBV5-1,CASSFSGGYGYTF,TGCGCCAGCAGCTTCTCCGGGGGCTATGGCTACACCTTC
once,-,TRBJ1-1,TRBV29-1,CSVGAGNTEAFF,TGCAGCGTGGGAGCAGGGAACACTGAAGCTTTCTTT
-,TRBD1,TRBJ1-2,TRBV27,CASLVDRGGSYGYTF,TGTGCCAGCCTCGTCGACAGGGGCGGGAGCTATGGCTACACCTTC
-,TRBD2,TRBJ2-1,TRBV6-1,CASSDRLAGAYNEQFF,TGTGCCAGCAGTGACCGACTAGCGGGAGCATACAATGAGCAGTTCTTC
-,-,TRBJ2-1,TRBV6-2/TRBV6-3,CASSSLLMNEQFF,TGTGCCAGCAGCAGCCTACTAATGAATGAGCAGTTCTTC
once,TRBD1,TRBJ2-1,TRBV7-3,CASSQGQGGYNEQFF,TGTGCCAGCAGCCAGGGACAGGGGGGATACAATGAGCAGTTCTTC
-,TRBD1,TRBJ1-5,TRBV15,CATSRPQGANQPQHF,TGTGCCACCAGCAGACCACAGGGGGCGAATCAGCCCCAGCATTTT
-,-,TRBJ2-7,TRBV19,CASSPQAAGNYEQYF,TGTGCCAGTAGTCCTCAGGCGGCAGGGAACTACGAGCAGTACTTC
-,TRBD1,TRBJ1-2,TRBV6-5,CASSSSGAGGNGYTF,TGTGCCAGCAGTTCTAGCGGGGCAGGGGGGAATGGCTACACCTTC
once,TRBD1,TRBJ1-3,TRBV6-1,CASSDRDRVGNTIYF,TGTGCCAGCAGTGACCGGGACAGGGTGGGAAACACCATATATTTT
-,-,TRBJ2-7,TRBV18,CASSPTGVAEQYF,TGTGCCAGCTCACCAACAGGAGTGGCCGAGCAGTACTTC
-,TRBD2,TRBJ2-7,TRBV28,CASSVTSGIPYEQYF,TGTGCCAGCAGCGTGACTAGCGGGATACCCTACGAGCAGTACTTC
-,TRBD1,TRBJ1-1,TRBV6-5,CASTAGGRTEAFF,TGTGCCAGCACAGCAGGGGGAAGGACTGAAGCTTTCTTT
-,TRBD1,TRBJ1-5,TRBV28,CASSNYDRAGQPQHF,TGTGCCAGCAGTAACTACGACAGGGCAGGACAGCCCCAGCATTTT
-,TRBD2,TRBJ2-3,TRBV2,CASSGRTSGRDTQYF,TGTGCCAGCAGCGGACGGACTAGCGGGAGGGATACGCAGTATTTT
once,TRBD1,TRBJ1-5,TRBV28,CASSPTGGLKQPQHF,TGTGCCAGCAGTCCTACAGGGGGGCTTAAACAGCCCCAGCATTTT
-,-,TRBJ2-1,TRBV9,CASSVSPLNEQFF,TGTGCCAGCAGCGTGAGCCCCCTGAATGAGCAGTTCTTC
-,-,TRBJ2-1,TRBV9,CASSVSGSPLNEQFF,TGTGCCAGCAGCGTCAGTGGTAGCCCCCTTAATGAGCAGTTCTTC
-,TRBD1,TRBJ1-1,TRBV15,CATSRTWDRENTEAFF,TGTGCCACCAGCAGAACCTGGGACAGGGAGAACACTGAAGCTTTCTTT
once,TRBD2,TRBJ2-3,TRBV10-3,CAISGNWTSGRPLTDTQYF,TGTGCCATCAGTGGGAATTGGACTAGCGGGAGACCACTCACAGATACGCAGTATTTT
-,TRBD2,TRBJ2-3,TRBV5-1,CASSLLLAGVADTQYF,TGCGCCAGCAGCCTCTTACTAGCGGGAGTTGCAGATACGCAGTATTTT
few,TRBD2,TRBJ2-2,TRBV6-2/TRBV6-3,CASSPGLDNTGELFF,TGTGCCAGCAGTCCCGGACTAGATAACACCGGGGAGCTGTTTTTT
-,-,TRBJ2-3,TRBV4-1,CASSQDEGDTQYF,TGCGCCAGCAGCCAAGACGAGGGAGATACGCAGTATTTT
-,TRBD2,TRBJ2-7,TRBV7-8,CASSSGLAGDEQYF,TGTGCCAGCAGCTCGGGACTAGCGGGAGACGAGCAGTACTTC
-,-,TRBJ2-1,TRBV4-1,CASSQGEGGIDYNEQFF,TGCGCCAGCAGCCAAGGGGAGGGGGGAATAGACTACAATGAGCAGTTCTTC
-,-,TRBJ2-2,TRBV3-1/TRBV3-2,CASSGHTGELFF,TGTGCCAGCAGCGGGCACACCGGGGAGCTGTTTTTT
-,-,TRBJ2-1,TRBV7-3,CASSLETGSYNEQFF,TGTGCCAGCAGCTTGGAGACAGGCTCCTACAATGAGCAGTTCTTC
-,TRBD2,TRBJ2-3,TRBV5-1,CASSLDGTSGSTDTQYF,TGCGCCAGCAGCTTAGACGGGACTAGCGGGAGCACAGATACGCAGTATTTT
-,-,TRBJ2-3,TRBV15,CATSFDGLSTDTQYF,TGTGCCACCAGCTTCGACGGACTGAGCACAGATACGCAGTATTTT
-,-,TRBJ2-3,TRBV27,CASSPGDQYTDTQYF,TGTGCCAGCAGTCCCGGGGATCAATACACAGATACGCAGTATTTT
-,-,TRBJ1-2,TRBV5-6,CASSSGVPRGYTF,TGTGCCAGCAGCTCGGGGGTCCCCCGGGGCTACACCTTC
-,-,TRBJ1-2,TRBV6-6,CASSYSMQQDSGYTF,TGTGCCAGCAGTTACTCGATGCAGCAAGACTCTGGCTACACCTTC
-,-,TRBJ2-5,TRBV27,CASSFRGSETQYF,TGTGCCAGCAGTTTTAGGGGATCAGAGACCCAGTACTTC
-,-,TRBJ2-1,TRBV7-3,CASSPTDGDEQFF,TGTGCCAGCAGCCCGACTGATGGAGATGAGCAGTTCTTC
-,-,TRBJ2-2,TRBV5-4,CASSLSGVNTGELFF,TGTGCCAGCAGCTTGTCGGGGGTTAACACCGGGGAGCTGTTTTTT
-,TRBD2,TRBJ2-3,TRBV7-2,CASNLAGGGDTQYF,TGTGCCAGCAACCTAGCGGGAGGGGGAGATACGCAGTATTTT
-,TRBD1,TRBJ2-7,TRBV24-1,CATSDPSGTGNYEQYF,TGTGCCACCAGTGATCCATCCGGGACAGGGAACTACGAGCAGTACTTC
once,-,TRBJ1-2,TRBV14,CASSHTSGTPYGYTF,TGTGCCAGCAGCCATACCTCCGGGACACCCTATGGCTACACCTTC
-,-,TRBJ2-3,TRBV29-1,CSVGDGRGADTQYF,TGCAGCGTTGGGGACGGGAGAGGAGCAGATACGCAGTATTTT
-,TRBD2,TRBJ2-3,TRBV3-1/TRBV3-2,CASSLRSGSRSDTQYF,TGTGCCAGCAGCTTAAGGAGCGGGAGTCGGTCGGATACGCAGTATTTT
-,TRBD2,TRBJ2-3,TRBV19,CASRRLAGATDTQYF,TGTGCCAGTAGGAGACTAGCGGGAGCCACAGATACGCAGTATTTT
-,-,TRBJ2-7,TRBV6-5,CASSPWDTNYEQYF,TGTGCCAGCAGTCCCTGGGACACTAACTACGAGCAGTACTTC
once,TRBD1,TRBJ2-7,TRBV4-3,CASSQVRGGPYEQYF,TGCGCCAGCAGCCAAGTGAGAGGGGGCCCCTACGAGCAGTACTTC
-,TRBD1,TRBJ2-3,TRBV25-1,CASSDGTGGADTQYF,TGTGCCAGCAGTGACGGGACAGGGGGAGCAGATACGCAGTATTTT